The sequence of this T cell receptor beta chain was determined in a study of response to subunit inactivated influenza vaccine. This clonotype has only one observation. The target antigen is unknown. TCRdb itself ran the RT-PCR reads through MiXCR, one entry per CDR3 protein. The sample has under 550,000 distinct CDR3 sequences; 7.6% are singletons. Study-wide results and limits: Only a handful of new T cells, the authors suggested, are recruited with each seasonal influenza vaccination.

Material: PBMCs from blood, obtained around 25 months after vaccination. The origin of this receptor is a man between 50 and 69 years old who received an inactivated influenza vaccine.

CDR3 coding DNA: TGTGCCAGCCTCCCGGAGTGGCACTTTAAAGAGACCCAGTACTTC. Translated, it gives CASLPEWHFKETQYF. This chain uses TRBV12-3 or TRBV12-4 with TRBJ2-5; D remains unclear. The V end was cut by 8 bases, the J end by 3 bases, with 19 bases between. The CDR3 consists of 15 residues.